The clone carrying this T cell receptor beta chain was detected only once. The data derive from a study of blood T cell repertoires in COVID-19. Looking at the study overall: Sample material is recorded as cDNA or gDNA derived from T cells, B-cell-depleted T cells, or PBMCs.

Trimming took 7 bases from V and 2 from J, leaving 23 bases between them. CDR1 SGHRS and CDR2 YFSETQ come from the germline V gene. The CDR3 covers 17 residues. TCRdb's table, derived via immunoSEQ multiplex PCR, lists solely in-frame clones and lacks some. The sample includes roughly 80,000 clones, around 78% of them seen just once. The chain recombines TRBV5-1 with TRBJ2-3; weak D call: TRBD2 (5 bases). The sequencing input was peripheral blood. This TCR came from a human donor in a cohort sampled during active COVID-19. The CDR3 DNA sequence: TGCGCCAGCCGGACTTGGAGCCCAGCGGTGCCCACAGATACGCAGTATTTT. Translation gives CASRTWSPAVPTDTQYF.